The clone carrying this T cell receptor beta chain was observed many times. The data were obtained in a study of T cells in Graves' hyperthyroidism and ophthalmopathy. Germline values: CDR1 MDHEN, CDR2 SYDVKM. With 5 bases clipped from V and 6 bases from J, the junction kept 6 bases outside the gene matches. The CDR3 length is 15 residues. Amplified regions were TCR beta CDR3 sequences from RNA transcripts. The HTBI primer set served for first-round RT-PCR of the TCR CDR3. MiXCR, run by TCRdb on the multiplex PCR reads, gives a single entry per CDR3 protein. The sample records about 550,000 distinct CDR3 sequences, around 20% being singletons.

The chain couples TRBV28 to TRBJ1-5; 11 bases are a match to TRBD1. This receptor was obtained from a man between 18 and 29 years old with Graves' hyperthyroidism. The specimen was blood. CDR3 loop: CASSRTGGEGQPQHF. In DNA, the CDR3 is TGTGCCAGCAGTCGGACAGGGGGCGAGGGTCAGCCCCAGCATTTT.